This TCR beta chain comes out of a study of blood T cell repertoires in COVID-19. CDR1 is SGDLS, CDR2 YYNGEE, per germline. Trimming took 0 bases from V and 3 from J, leaving 13 bases between them. This CDR3 is built from 15 residues. The protocol was immunoSEQ multiplex PCR, while the TCRdb copy is restricted to in-frame clones and leaves out a portion. Among around 140,000 clones listed, around 89% were seen once. Sequencing was performed on peripheral blood. The V and J genes are TRBV9 and TRBJ2-7, with D maybe TRBD2 (7 bases). The receptor comes from a man between 45 and 60 years old with active or convalescent COVID-19. In nucleotides, the CDR3 is TGTGCCAGCAGCGTAGCCGGGGGGCCCAACTACGAGCAGTACTTC. Translated: CASSVAGGPNYEQYF.